Listed below are T cell receptor beta chains from one sample, sequenced in a study of CD8+CD57+ T cells in acquired aplastic anemia. TCRdb itself ran the reads through MiXCR, one entry per CDR3 protein. The profile shows a few hundred thousand distinct CDR3 sequences, around 32% of them singletons. Sequencing was performed on sorted CD4+, CD8+, or CD8+CD57+ T cells (not recorded which) from PBMCs. The receptors here all came from a human donor with aplastic anemia. CDR3s include the opening cysteine and the closing phenylalanine or tryptophan. D genes are given only for firm matches. Some rows mark clone size as missing; the rest say once, few, many or name a class of expanded clone.

>.|TRBJ2-1|TRBV20-1|.
CSARPESGWNEQFF
TGCAGTGCTAGACCCGAATCGGGTTGGAATGAGCAGTTCTTC
>few|TRBJ1-3|TRBV7-6|.
CASSLLGGTGNTIYF
TGTGCCAGCAGCTTATTGGGAGGCACTGGAAACACCATATATTTT
>.|TRBJ1-1|TRBV14|.
CASSQEGRGYREAFF
TGTGCCAGCAGCCAAGAGGGGAGGGGTTATCGCGAAGCTTTCTTT
>few|TRBJ2-7|TRBV30|.
CAWSLYSYEQHF
TGTGCCTGGAGTCTGTATTCCTACGAGCAGCACTTC
>few|TRBJ1-3|TRBV7-6|TRBD1
CASSPEGARRNTIYF
TGTGCCAGCAGCCCTGAGGGGGCGCGTAGAAACACCATATATTTT
>many|TRBJ1-6|TRBV5-6|.
CASSLARADSPLHF
TGTGCCAGCAGCTTGGCCAGGGCCGATTCACCCCTCCACTTT
>few|TRBJ1-1|TRBV10-2|TRBD1
CASSPGQGATEAFF
TGTGCCAGCAGTCCGGGACAGGGGGCCACTGAAGCTTTCTTT
>.|TRBJ2-7|TRBV28|TRBD1
CASSLSGQGSYEQYF
TGTGCCAGCAGTTTATCGGGACAGGGGTCCTACGAGCAGTACTTC
>many|TRBJ2-5|TRBV25-1|.
CASSDSSDYQETQYF
TGTGCCAGCAGTGATTCTAGCGACTACCAAGAGACCCAGTACTTC
>few|TRBJ2-1|TRBV11-1|.
CASSPTSGSYNNEQFF
TGTGCCAGCAGCCCCACAAGCGGCTCTTACAACAATGAGCAGTTCTTC
>.|TRBJ1-4|TRBV9|.
CASSAQGNNEKLFF
TGTGCCAGCAGCGCACAGGGAAATAATGAAAAACTGTTTTTT